Listed below are T cell receptor beta chains from one sample, sequenced in a study of blood T cell repertoires in COVID-19. Using immunoSEQ multiplex PCR, the repertoire was profiled, and TCRdb retains in-frame clones only, with some absent. Altogether around 180,000 clones are present, roughly four fifths being singletons, with the ten largest covering more than 10%. Input material: PBMCs or T cells enriched from blood (not recorded which). The receptors here all came from a man aged 50-59 years who had recovered from COVID-19. Each CDR3 is given without its conserved first and last residue. D genes are given only for firm matches.

>TRBV9|TRBD1|TRBJ1-3
ASSVTGTGAGNTIY
>TRBV6-1|TRBD1|TRBJ2-2
ASSERDRPSGTGELF
>TRBV7-3|TRBD2|TRBJ2-3
ASSLAGGRDTQY
>TRBV18|TRBD2|TRBJ2-1
ASSPRLAGGGNNEQF
>TRBV7-2|TRBD1|TRBJ1-3
ASTRPRGDSSGNTIY
>TRBV24-1|NA|TRBJ1-1
ATIARQGGKAF
>TRBV12-3/TRBV12-4|NA|TRBJ2-1
ASSSPEYNEQF
>TRBV28|NA|TRBJ1-5
ASSLWGGYNQPQH
>TRBV18|TRBD1|TRBJ1-2
ASSLTTGGSYGYT
>TRBV6-5|TRBD2|TRBJ2-7
ASSSGLVVRGEQY
>TRBV11-2|NA|TRBJ1-6
ASSLRVNSPLH
>TRBV9|TRBD2|TRBJ2-5
ASSVGGLAGGETQY
>TRBV11-2|TRBD1|TRBJ2-7
ASSPGTVHEQY
>TRBV29-1|NA|TRBJ1-1
SVRTPKNTEAF
>TRBV6-2/TRBV6-3|TRBD1|TRBJ1-5
ASSHRDRFDQPQH
>TRBV6-5|NA|TRBJ1-5
ASSSWEIGQH
>TRBV3-1/TRBV3-2|TRBD2|TRBJ2-1
ASSQDCSGGINNEQF
>TRBV11-2|NA|TRBJ1-1
ASSLAPPLSGAF
>TRBV5-1|NA|TRBJ2-7
ASSSDRSAYEQY
>TRBV9|NA|TRBJ2-1
ASSVSGYNEQF
>TRBV18|TRBD1|TRBJ1-2
ASSPGQEGYGYT
>TRBV9|TRBD1|TRBJ2-2
ASSGGTGGRAGELF
>TRBV27|NA|TRBJ2-5
ASSLRKTRPPPLETQY
>TRBV27|NA|TRBJ1-6
ASSLKLNSPLH
>TRBV6-1|NA|TRBJ2-7
ASSEDRRGEQY
>TRBV4-2|TRBD1|TRBJ1-5
ASSQEGTGYSNQPQH
>TRBV4-2|TRBD2|TRBJ2-1
ASSQAGLAGENEQF
>TRBV12-3/TRBV12-4|NA|TRBJ2-1
ASSPPGYEQF
>TRBV25-1|TRBD2|TRBJ2-3
ASSQRLAGALDTQY